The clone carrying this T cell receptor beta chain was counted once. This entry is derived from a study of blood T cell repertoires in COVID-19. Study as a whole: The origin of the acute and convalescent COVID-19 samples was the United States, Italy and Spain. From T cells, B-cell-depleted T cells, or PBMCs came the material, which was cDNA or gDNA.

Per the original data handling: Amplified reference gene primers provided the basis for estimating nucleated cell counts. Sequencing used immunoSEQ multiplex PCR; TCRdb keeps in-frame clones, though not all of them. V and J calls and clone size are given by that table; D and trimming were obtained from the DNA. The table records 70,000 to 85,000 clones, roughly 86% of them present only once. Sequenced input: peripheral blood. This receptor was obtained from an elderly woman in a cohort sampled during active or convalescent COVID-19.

In DNA form, the CDR3 reads TGTGCCAGCAGCTGGGGCTTGAACACTGAAGCTTTCTTT. Amino acid sequence: CASSWGLNTEAFF. This chain joins TRBV14 and TRBJ1-1, with D possibly matching TRBD1 (5 bases). In germline, CDR1 is SGHDN, CDR2 FVKESK. This CDR3 spans 13 amino acids. V was cut by 5 bases and J by 0 bases, with 7 bases left in between.